The present TCR beta chain was sequenced within a study of beta chain features in type 1 diabetes. Study-wide background: Patients shared similar age, gender and cell yields with healthy donors.

The study reverse transcribed the entire isolated RNA, so it sequenced expressed TCRB transcripts. The repertoire was sequenced with immunoSEQ multiplex PCR; TCRdb's copy has only in-frame clones and lacks some. The table has 430,000 or so clones, 10% to 12% seen once. The V and J ends lost 3 bases and 2 bases respectively, with 7 bases between them. The length of the CDR3 is 14 residues. Germline V gene lookup returns CDR1 SEHNR and CDR2 FQNEAQ (reference sequence). This chain links TRBV7-9 with TRBJ2-2; D is undetermined. This sequence was found in a woman aged 18-29 years in good health. Sequenced: naive CD4+ T cells from blood. CDR3 protein: CASSFNVNTGELFF. The CDR3 DNA reads TGTGCCAGCAGCTTTAACGTTAACACCGGGGAGCTGTTTTTT.